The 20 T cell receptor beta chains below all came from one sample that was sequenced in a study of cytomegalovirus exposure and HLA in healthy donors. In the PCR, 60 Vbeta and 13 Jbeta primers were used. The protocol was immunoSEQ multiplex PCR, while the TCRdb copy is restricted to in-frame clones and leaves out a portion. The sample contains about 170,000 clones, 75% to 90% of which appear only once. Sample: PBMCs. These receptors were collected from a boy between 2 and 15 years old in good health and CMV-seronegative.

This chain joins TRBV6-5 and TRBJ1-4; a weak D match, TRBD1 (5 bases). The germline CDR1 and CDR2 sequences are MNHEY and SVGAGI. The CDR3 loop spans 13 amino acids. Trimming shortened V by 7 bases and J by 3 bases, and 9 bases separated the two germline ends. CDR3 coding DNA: TGTGCCAGCAAAGGGGCGGCTAATGAAAAACTGTTTTTT. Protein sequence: CASKGAANEKLFF.

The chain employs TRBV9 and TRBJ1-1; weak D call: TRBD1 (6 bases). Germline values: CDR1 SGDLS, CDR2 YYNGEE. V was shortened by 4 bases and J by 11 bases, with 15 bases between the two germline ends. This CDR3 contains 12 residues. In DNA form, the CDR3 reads TGTGCCAGCAGCTCGGGGGGGCGGCGCGCTTTCTTT. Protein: CASSSGGRRAFF.

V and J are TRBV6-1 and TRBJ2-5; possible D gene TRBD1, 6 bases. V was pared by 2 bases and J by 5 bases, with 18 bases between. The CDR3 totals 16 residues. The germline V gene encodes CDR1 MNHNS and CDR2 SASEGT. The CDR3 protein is CASSETTGTGMETQYF. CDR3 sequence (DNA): TGTGCCAGCAGTGAAACGACAGGCACAGGCATGGAGACCCAGTACTTC.

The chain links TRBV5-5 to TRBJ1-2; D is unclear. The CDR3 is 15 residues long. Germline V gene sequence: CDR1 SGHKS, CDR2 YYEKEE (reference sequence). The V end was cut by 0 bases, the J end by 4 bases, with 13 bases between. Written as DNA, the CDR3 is TGTGCCAGCAGCTTGGAATTGGCGGCACCCTATGGCTACACCTTC. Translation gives CASSLELAAPYGYTF.

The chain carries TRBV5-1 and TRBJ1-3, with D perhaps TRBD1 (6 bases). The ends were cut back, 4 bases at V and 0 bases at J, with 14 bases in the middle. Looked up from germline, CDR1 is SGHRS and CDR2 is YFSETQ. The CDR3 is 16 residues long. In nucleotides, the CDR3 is TGCGCCAGCAGCCCACGGGACATCCGCTCTGGAAACACCATATATTTT. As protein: CASSPRDIRSGNTIYF.

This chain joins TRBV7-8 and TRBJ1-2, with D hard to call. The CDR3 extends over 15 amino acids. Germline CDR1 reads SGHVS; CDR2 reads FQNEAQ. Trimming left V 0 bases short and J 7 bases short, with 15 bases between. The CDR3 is CASSLADPGAGGYTF. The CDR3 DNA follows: TGTGCCAGCAGCTTAGCGGACCCGGGAGCGGGTGGCTACACCTTC.

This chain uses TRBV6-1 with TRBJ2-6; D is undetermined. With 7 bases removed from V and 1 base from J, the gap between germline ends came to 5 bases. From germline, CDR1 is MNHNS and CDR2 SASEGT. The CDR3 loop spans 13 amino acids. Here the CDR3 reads CASTNSGANVLTF. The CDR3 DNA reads TGTGCCAGCACTAATTCTGGGGCCAACGTCCTGACTTTC.

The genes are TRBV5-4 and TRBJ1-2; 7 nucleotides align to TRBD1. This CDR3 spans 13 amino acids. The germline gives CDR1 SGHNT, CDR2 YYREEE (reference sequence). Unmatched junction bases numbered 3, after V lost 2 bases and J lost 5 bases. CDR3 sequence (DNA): TGTGCCAGCAGCTTCCGGGACAGATATGGCTACACCTTC. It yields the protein CASSFRDRYGYTF.

CDR3 sequence reads: CASSQEGGHQPQHF. The CDR3 bases are TGCGCCAGCAGCCAAGAGGGGGGGCATCAGCCCCAGCATTTT. V and J are TRBV4-1 and TRBJ1-5, with TRBD1 as a possible D gene (6 bases). The V and J ends lost 0 bases and 5 bases respectively, with 8 bases between them. The germline V gene encodes CDR1 MGHRA and CDR2 YSYEKL. The CDR3 length is 14 residues.

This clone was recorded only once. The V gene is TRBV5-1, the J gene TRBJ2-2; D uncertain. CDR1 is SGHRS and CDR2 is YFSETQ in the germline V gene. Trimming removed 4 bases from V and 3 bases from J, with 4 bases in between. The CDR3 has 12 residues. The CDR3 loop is CASSPYTGELFF. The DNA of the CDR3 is TGCGCCAGCAGCCCCTACACCGGGGAGCTGTTTTTT.

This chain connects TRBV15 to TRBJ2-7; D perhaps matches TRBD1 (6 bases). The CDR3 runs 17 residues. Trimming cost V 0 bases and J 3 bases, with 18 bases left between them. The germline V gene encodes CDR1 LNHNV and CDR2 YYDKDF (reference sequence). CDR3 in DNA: TGTGCCACCAGCAGAGATCGAACCCCCAGGGGCAGCTACGAGCAGTACTTC. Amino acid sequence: CATSRDRTPRGSYEQYF.

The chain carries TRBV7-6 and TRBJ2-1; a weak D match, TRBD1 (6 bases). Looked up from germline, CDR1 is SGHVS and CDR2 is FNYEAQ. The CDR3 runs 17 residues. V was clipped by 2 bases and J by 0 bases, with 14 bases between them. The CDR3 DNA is TGTGCCAGCAGCTTAACCAGGGGCCGAAGCTCCTACAATGAGCAGTTCTTC. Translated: CASSLTRGRSSYNEQFF.

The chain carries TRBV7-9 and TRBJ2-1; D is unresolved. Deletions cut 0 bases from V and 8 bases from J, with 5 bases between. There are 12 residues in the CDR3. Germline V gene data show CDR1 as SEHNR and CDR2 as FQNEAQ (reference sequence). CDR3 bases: TGTGCCAGCAGCTTAGCCGTCGATGAGCAGTTCTTC. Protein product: CASSLAVDEQFF.

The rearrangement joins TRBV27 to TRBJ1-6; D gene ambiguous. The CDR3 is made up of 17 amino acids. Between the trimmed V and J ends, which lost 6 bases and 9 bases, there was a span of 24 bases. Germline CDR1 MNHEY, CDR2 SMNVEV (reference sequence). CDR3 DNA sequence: TGTGCCAGCAGCTTAGACGGTACAGTTCCGAATACTTCACCCCTCCACTTT. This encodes CASSLDGTVPNTSPLHF.

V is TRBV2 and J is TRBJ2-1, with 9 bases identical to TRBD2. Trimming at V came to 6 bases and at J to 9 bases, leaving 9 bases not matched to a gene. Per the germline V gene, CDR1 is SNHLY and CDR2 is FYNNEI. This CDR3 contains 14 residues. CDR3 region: CASSCCGRVVEQFF. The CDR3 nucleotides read TGTGCCAGCAGCTGTTGCGGGAGGGTTGTTGAGCAGTTCTTC.

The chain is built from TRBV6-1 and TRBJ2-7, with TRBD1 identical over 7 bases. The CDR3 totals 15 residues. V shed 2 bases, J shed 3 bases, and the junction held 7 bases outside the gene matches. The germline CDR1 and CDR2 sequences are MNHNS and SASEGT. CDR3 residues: CASSERFPGGYEQYF. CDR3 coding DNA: TGTGCCAGCAGTGAACGGTTTCCAGGGGGCTACGAGCAGTACTTC.

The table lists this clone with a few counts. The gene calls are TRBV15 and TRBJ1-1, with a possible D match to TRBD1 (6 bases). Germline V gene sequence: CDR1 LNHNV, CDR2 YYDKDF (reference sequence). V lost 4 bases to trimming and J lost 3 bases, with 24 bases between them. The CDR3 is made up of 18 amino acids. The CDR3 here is CATSKRWYRVLRDTEAFF. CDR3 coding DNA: TGTGCCACCAGCAAGAGATGGTACAGGGTACTCCGGGACACTGAAGCTTTCTTT.

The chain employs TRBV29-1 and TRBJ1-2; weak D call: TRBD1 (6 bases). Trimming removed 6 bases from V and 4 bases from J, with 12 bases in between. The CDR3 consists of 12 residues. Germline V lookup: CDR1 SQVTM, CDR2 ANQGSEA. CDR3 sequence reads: CSVLQGVYGYTF. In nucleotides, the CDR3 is TGCAGCGTGCTACAGGGTGTCTATGGCTACACCTTC.

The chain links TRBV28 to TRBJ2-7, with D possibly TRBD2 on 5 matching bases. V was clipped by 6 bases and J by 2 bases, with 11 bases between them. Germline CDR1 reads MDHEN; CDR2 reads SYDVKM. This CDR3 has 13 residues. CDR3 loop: CASRGSPAYEQYF. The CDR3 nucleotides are TGTGCCAGCAGAGGGAGTCCAGCCTACGAGCAGTACTTC.

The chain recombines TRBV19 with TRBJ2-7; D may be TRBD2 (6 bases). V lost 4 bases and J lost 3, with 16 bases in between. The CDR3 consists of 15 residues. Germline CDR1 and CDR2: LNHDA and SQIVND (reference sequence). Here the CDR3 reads CASSTGRDSRYEQYF. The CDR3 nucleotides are TGTGCCAGTAGTACCGGCCGGGACTCCCGCTACGAGCAGTACTTC.